A single sample gave rise to the 26 T cell receptor beta chains below, sequenced in a study of cytomegalovirus exposure and HLA in healthy donors. In the PCR, 60 Vbeta and 13 Jbeta primers were used. Sequencing used immunoSEQ multiplex PCR; TCRdb keeps in-frame clones, though not all of them. The sample yields about 130,000 clones, roughly 82% seen once. The source material was PBMCs. The receptors come from a woman aged 55 to 70 in good health and CMV-seropositive.

J is TRBJ1-5 and V is TRBV29-1; 7 nucleotides align to TRBD1. The V segment lost 4 bases and the J segment 0 bases; nucleotides outside the gene matches: 3. Looked up from germline, CDR1 is SQVTM and CDR2 is ANQGSEA. The CDR3 is made up of 14 amino acids. CDR3 amino acids: CSVGQGGSNQPQHF. The CDR3 coding sequence is TGCAGCGTTGGACAGGGCGGTAGCAATCAGCCCCAGCATTTT. Combining the CDR3 with reference TRBV29-1 and TRBJ1-5 gives the whole variable domain SAVISQKPSRDICQRGTSLTIQCQVDSQVTMMFWYRQQPGQSLTLIATANQGSEATYESGFVIDKFPISRPNLTFSTLTVSNMSPEDSSIYLCSVGQGGSNQPQHFGDGTRLSIL.

The chain links TRBV2 to TRBJ2-3; a possible D gene is TRBD1 (5 bases). CDR3 length equals 14 residues. Germline lookup yields CDR1 SNHLY and CDR2 FYNNEI. Trimming removed 8 bases at V and 2 bases at J, with 14 bases between. The CDR3 DNA follows: TGTGCCAGCGGACCAGGGCAATTCACAGATACGCAGTATTTT. It is translated as CASGPGQFTDTQYF.

This clone was observed at least ten times. J is TRBJ1-5 and V is TRBV9; 7 bases are a match to TRBD1. Germline trimming cut 3 bases from V and 3 bases from J; bases unmatched to any gene: 6. The CDR3 runs to 15 residues. Per the germline V gene, CDR1 is SGDLS and CDR2 is YYNGEE. CDR3 DNA: TGTGCCAGCAGCGCGGACGGACAGGACAATCAGCCCCAGCATTTT. Protein product: CASSADGQDNQPQHF.

This clone has a single count. The chain carries TRBV4-3 and TRBJ1-1, with a weak D call TRBD1 (5 bases). This CDR3 region has 13 residues. V was clipped by 0 bases and J by 10 bases, with 12 bases between them. Germline V gives CDR1 LGHNA, CDR2 YSLEER. This CDR3 reads CASSQERGLGAFF. In DNA, the CDR3 is TGCGCCAGCAGCCAAGAAAGGGGCTTGGGAGCTTTCTTT.

V gene TRBV7-2 combines with J gene TRBJ2-2; 8 positions match TRBD2. From germline, CDR1 is SGHTA and CDR2 FQGNSA. J lost 8 bases, V lost 2 bases, and 10 bases had no gene match. This CDR3 is 16 amino acids long. The CDR3 bases are TGTGCCAGCAGCTTATCTCCTCTAGCGGGCGGGGGGGAGCTGTTTTTT. Its translation is CASSLSPLAGGGELFF.

This sequence joins TRBV7-2 and TRBJ1-1; tentative D call: TRBD1 (5 bases). The length of the CDR3 is 15 residues. Germline assignment: CDR1 SGHTA and CDR2 FQGNSA. Trimming left V 0 bases short and J 5 bases short, with 13 bases between. CDR3 nucleotides: TGTGCCAGCAGCTTAGCGGGTCCAGGGCGGACTGAAGCTTTCTTT. It specifies CASSLAGPGRTEAFF.

This sequence joins TRBV7-2 and TRBJ1-3; D unresolved. Trimming removed 7 bases from V and 0 bases from J, with 13 bases in between. CDR3 size: 15 residues. CDR1 and CDR2 from the germline V gene are SGHTA and FQGNSA. Here the CDR3 reads CASKLSANSGNTIYF. As DNA, the CDR3 is TGTGCCAGCAAACTTAGTGCTAACTCTGGAAACACCATATATTTT.

The chain recombines TRBV5-1 with TRBJ2-3, with TRBD2 matching 11 bases. CDR1 and CDR2 (germline): SGHRS, YFSETQ. CDR3 size: 18 residues. The V and J ends lost 4 bases and 9 bases, in that order; junction bases with no gene match: 19. In DNA form, the CDR3 reads TGCGCCAGCAGCACGTCCCCGGGACTAGCGGAGAAGGGGGGAACGCAGTATTTT. Translating gives CASSTSPGLAEKGGTQYF.

In this sample, this clone turned up a few times. V gene TRBV30 combines with J gene TRBJ1-1, with TRBD1 as a possible D gene (5 bases). The V gene lost 3 bases and the J gene lost 5 bases, with 10 bases spanning the gap. Germline CDR1 GTSNPN, CDR2 SVGIG (reference sequence). CDR3 length: 12 amino acids. In DNA, the CDR3 is TGTGCCTGGAGGGGGGGGGTGACTGAAGCTTTCTTT. This sequence encodes CAWRGGVTEAFF. The full variable domain, rest sourced from reference TRBV30 and TRBJ1-1, is SQTIHQWPATLVQPVGSPLSLECTVEGTSNPNLYWYRQAAGRGLQLLFYSVGIGQISSEVPQNLSASRPQDRQFILSSKKLLLSDSGFYLCAWRGGVTEAFFGQGTRLTVV.

The J gene is TRBJ2-1, the V gene TRBV11-2; 9 bases line up with TRBD2. V lost 1 base to trimming and J lost 7 bases; unmatched junction nucleotides: 8. Germline V gives CDR1 SGHAT, CDR2 FQNNGV. The CDR3 is 16 amino acids. The CDR3 here is CASSLGSSGGLNEQFF. Here the CDR3 DNA reads TGTGCCAGCAGCTTAGGGAGTAGCGGGGGTTTGAATGAGCAGTTCTTC.

This clone was picked up one time. The V and J genes are TRBV5-1 and TRBJ2-2; the match to TRBD2 covers 10 bases. Unmatched junction bases numbered 6, after V lost 6 bases and J lost 1 base. Germline V gene data show CDR1 as SGHRS and CDR2 as YFSETQ. The CDR3 is made up of 16 amino acids. This CDR3 reads CASTGASGGNTGELFF. CDR3 DNA: TGCGCCAGCACAGGAGCTAGCGGGGGGAACACCGGGGAGCTGTTTTTT.

This clone has just one count. The junction shows a germline mismatch at one end, possibly a read error. The chain couples TRBV5-4 to TRBJ2-1, with a tentative D call TRBD1 (5 bases). Germline-derived CDR1 and CDR2 are SGHNT and YYREEE (reference sequence). CDR3 length: 15 residues. CDR3 DNA: TGTGCCAGCACCTTGGGGCGGAGCTCCTACAATGAGCAGTTCTTC. This translates into CASTLGRSSYNEQFF.

This chain joins TRBV4-3 and TRBJ2-7, with TRBD1 matching over 7 bases. This CDR3 has 15 residues. CDR1 is LGHNA, CDR2 YSLEER, per germline. V lost 3 bases, J lost 6 bases, and 11 bases stayed unmatched. In nucleotides, the CDR3 is TGCGCCAGCAGCCAGCGACAGGGTCCCCAGTCCGAGCAGTACTTC. This sequence encodes CASSQRQGPQSEQYF.

In its sample, this clone was seen once. The chain carries TRBV7-9 and TRBJ2-2, with D tentatively TRBD2 (6 bases). V was clipped by 2 bases and J by 5 bases, with 9 bases between them. This CDR3 contains 14 residues. Germline V lookup: CDR1 SEHNR, CDR2 FQNEAQ (reference sequence). Here the CDR3 reads CASSLRGRTGELFF. DNA for the CDR3: TGTGCCAGCAGCTTACGGGGGAGGACCGGGGAGCTGTTTTTT. Combining the CDR3 with reference TRBV7-9 and TRBJ2-2 gives the whole variable domain DTGVSQNPRHKITKRGQNVTFRCDPISEHNRLYWYRQTLGQGPEFLTYFQNEAQLEKSRLLSDRFSAERPKGSFSTLEIQRTEQGDSAMYLCASSLRGRTGELFFGEGSRLTVL.

The J gene is TRBJ1-2, the V gene TRBV20-1, with D perhaps matching TRBD1 (5 bases). V was clipped by 7 bases and J by 2 bases, with 8 bases between them. CDR1 is DFQATT, CDR2 SNEGSKA, per germline (reference sequence). This CDR3 region has 11 residues. The CDR3 sequence is CSGQLNYGYTF. The DNA for the CDR3 is TGCAGTGGACAGTTAAACTATGGCTACACCTTC.

This clone was counted only a few times. As DNA, the CDR3 is TGTGCCAGCAGCGATACGGGGGCCTACGAGCAGTACTTC. Translation: CASSDTGAYEQYF. The chain joins TRBV5-4 to TRBJ2-7; tentatively, D is TRBD2 (6 bases). Germline assignment: CDR1 SGHNT and CDR2 YYREEE (reference sequence). The CDR3 covers 13 residues. Trimming pared 4 bases from V and 2 bases from J, leaving 10 bases between.

The chain has TRBV19 and TRBJ1-2; 8 nucleotides align to TRBD1. V was pared by 6 bases and J by 4 bases, with 4 bases of the junction left unmatched. This CDR3 comprises 13 residues. CDR1 and CDR2 (germline): LNHDA, SQIVND (reference sequence). CDR3 sequence reads: CASSNRGFYGYTF. The DNA of the CDR3 is TGTGCCAGTAGCAACAGGGGGTTCTATGGCTACACCTTC.

This chain joins TRBV27 and TRBJ2-3, with 7 bases lining up with TRBD1. V shed 4 bases, J shed 4 bases, and the junction held 11 bases outside the gene matches. The CDR3 is 16 residues long. Germline CDR1 reads MNHEY; CDR2 reads SMNVEV (reference sequence). CDR3 protein: CASSSPARQGPDTQYF. The DNA of the CDR3 is TGTGCCAGCAGTTCCCCCGCTAGACAGGGCCCAGATACGCAGTATTTT.

CDR3 sequence (DNA): TGTGCCAGCAGTGAAACGGGTGTTCCCAAAAACATTCAGTACTTC. This sequence encodes CASSETGVPKNIQYF. The V and J genes are TRBV27 and TRBJ2-4; D is uncertain. The CDR3 totals 15 residues. V lost 5 bases and J lost 2, with 13 bases in between. Germline CDR1 and CDR2: MNHEY and SMNVEV (reference sequence).

The chain couples TRBV7-2 to TRBJ2-7; D is undetermined. CDR1 is SGHTA and CDR2 is FQGNSA in the germline V gene. The CDR3 is 14 amino acids. V was clipped by 1 base and J by 5 bases, with 12 bases between them. The CDR3 bases are TGTGCCAGCAGCTTAGGTCCCCTAGTGGACGAGCAGTACTTC. This translates into CASSLGPLVDEQYF.

The chain links TRBV7-3 to TRBJ2-2; TRBD2 is a possible D gene (6 bases). The CDR3 has 17 amino acids. Germline V gene sequence: CDR1 SGHTA, CDR2 FQGTGA. Trimming took 0 bases from V and 1 from J, leaving 12 bases between them. CDR3 sequence (DNA): TGTGCCAGCAGCTTAACGGGGCGGGGCGAGAACACCGGGGAGCTGTTTTTT. It is translated as CASSLTGRGENTGELFF.

V usage is TRBV2 and J usage is TRBJ2-7; 8 bases are a match to TRBD1. The CDR3 totals 13 residues. Germline CDR1 SNHLY, CDR2 FYNNEI. V lost 6 bases and J lost 2; bases outside the gene matches: 3. CDR3 residues: CASSEQGAYEQYF. The CDR3, as DNA: TGTGCCAGCAGCGAACAGGGGGCCTACGAGCAGTACTTC.

The chain combines TRBV7-9 with TRBJ2-1; the match to TRBD2 covers 7 bases. From germline, CDR1 is SEHNR and CDR2 FQNEAQ (reference sequence). The CDR3 loop spans 15 amino acids. V was pared by 2 bases and J by 1 base, with 2 bases of the junction left unmatched. In DNA form, the CDR3 reads TGTGCCAGCAGCTTAACCGGGGGGTCCTACAATGAGCAGTTCTTC. Translating it yields CASSLTGGSYNEQFF.

In this sample, this clone turned up a few times. V and J are TRBV2 and TRBJ2-5, with D tentatively TRBD1 (6 bases). Trimming left V 3 bases short and J 4 bases short, with 15 bases between. Looked up from germline, CDR1 is SNHLY and CDR2 is FYNNEI. This CDR3 comprises 15 residues. DNA of the CDR3: TGTGCCAGCAGTGATTCTCCCGACAGGAGAGAGACCCAGTACTTC. Protein product: CASSDSPDRRETQYF.

The V call is TRBV5-1, the J call TRBJ2-5; 14 bases map to TRBD2. Germline CDR1 SGHRS, CDR2 YFSETQ. The CDR3 spans 16 residues. The ends lost 5 bases at V and 6 bases at J; junction bases unmatched: 9. The CDR3 spells CASRLTGTSGSQTQYF. The CDR3 region has the DNA TGCGCCAGCAGATTAACCGGGACTAGCGGGAGTCAGACCCAGTACTTC.

This clone was observed a few times. Here the CDR3 DNA reads TGCAGCTCACCGCTAGCGGGAGTCGGCACAGATACGCAGTATTTT. Translated: CSSPLAGVGTDTQYF. The gene calls are TRBV29-1 and TRBJ2-3; 10 nucleotides line up with TRBD2. V shed 8 bases, J shed 1 base, and the junction held 9 bases outside the gene matches. Germline CDR1 and CDR2: SQVTM and ANQGSEA. The CDR3 has 15 amino acids.